Included here is one TCR beta chain sequence, with context. Clones were read by immunoSEQ multiplex PCR, and TCRdb kept only the in-frame ones, dropping some. This table holds around 110,000 clones, around 90% found once. These data come from a study of OX40 agonist ivuxolimab in advanced cancers. CDR3 size: 14 residues. Germline V lookup: CDR1 SQVTM, CDR2 ANQGSEA. Trimming took 6 bases from V and 5 from J; bases not matched to a gene: 6. The chain employs TRBV29-1 and TRBJ2-7, with 14 bases matching TRBD2. The sequenced sample was CD4+ or CD8+ T cells sorted from blood, obtained in a trial of the OX40 agonist ivuxolimab. The sequence was collected from an adult with an advanced solid tumor such as melanoma, head and neck, liver or kidney cancer. The CDR3 loop is CSVTPGLAGDEQYF. The DNA of the CDR3 is TGCAGCGTGACTCCGGGACTAGCGGGAGACGAGCAGTACTTC.